The next 21 T cell receptor beta chains were all read from a single sample in a study of blood T cell repertoires in COVID-19. Generated by immunoSEQ multiplex PCR, the TCRdb table keeps only in-frame clones and is missing some. This sample carries 200,000 to 300,000 clones, about 90% of them seen once, and the ten largest clones take less than 4%. Specimen: peripheral blood. All receptors come from a woman aged 25 to 45 who had recovered from COVID-19.

V usage is TRBV7-9 and J usage is TRBJ1-4; possibly TRBD1 for D (5 bases). CDR1 is SEHNR and CDR2 is FQNEAQ in the germline V gene (reference sequence). CDR3 length: 14 residues. Trimming removed 5 bases from V and 0 bases from J, with 7 bases in between. Written as DNA, the CDR3 is TGTGCCAGCAGCCCGACAGCAACTAATGAAAAACTGTTTTTT. Residues: CASSPTATNEKLFF. Combining the CDR3 with reference TRBV7-9 and TRBJ1-4 gives the whole variable domain DTGVSQNPRHKITKRGQNVTFRCDPISEHNRLYWYRQTLGQGPEFLTYFQNEAQLEKSRLLSDRFSAERPKGSFSTLEIQRTEQGDSAMYLCASSPTATNEKLFFGSGTQLSVL.

The chain has TRBV29-1 and TRBJ2-7, with 9 bases fitting TRBD1. The CDR3 covers 14 residues. Losses at the gene ends were 4 bases for V and 2 bases for J; bases not matched to a gene: 6. Germline V lookup: CDR1 SQVTM, CDR2 ANQGSEA. The CDR3 is CSVGGTGSTYEQYF. As DNA, the CDR3 is TGCAGCGTTGGGGGGACAGGGTCAACCTACGAGCAGTACTTC.

This clone has a handful of counts. The CDR3 region is CASSLEGGGNQPQHF. As DNA, the CDR3 is TGTGCCAGCAGCTTGGAAGGGGGGGGAAATCAGCCCCAGCATTTT. V is TRBV5-4 and J is TRBJ1-5, with D tentatively TRBD1 (6 bases). Per germline, CDR1 SGHNT and CDR2 YYREEE (reference sequence). This CDR3 comprises 15 residues. With 0 bases removed from V and 4 bases from J, the gap between germline ends came to 11 bases.

V usage is TRBV21-1 and J usage is TRBJ1-1; the table names TRBD1, a call not compared with the DNA. TRBV21-1 represents a pseudogene. This CDR3 region has 13 residues. The CDR3 sequence: CASWRTANTEAFF. CDR3 DNA: TGTGCCAGCTGGAGGACAGCGAACACTGAAGCTTTCTTT.

The V and J genes are TRBV18 and TRBJ1-6; D possibly corresponds to TRBD1 (6 bases). Deletions cut 2 bases from V and 10 bases from J, with 15 bases between. The CDR3 has 15 amino acids. Germline assignment: CDR1 KGHSH and CDR2 LQKENI. Written as DNA, the CDR3 is TGTGCCAGCTCACCAGAGGGGGTGAAAGGATCACCCCTCCACTTT. The encoded protein is CASSPEGVKGSPLHF. The whole variable domain, filled in from reference TRBV18 and TRBJ1-6, reads NAGVMQNPRHLVRRRGQEARLRCSPMKGHSHVYWYRQLPEEGLKFMVYLQKENIIDESGMPKERFSAEFPKEGPSILRIQQVVRGDSAAYFCASSPEGVKGSPLHFGNGTRLTVT.

This chain uses TRBV6-2 or TRBV6-3 with TRBJ2-3; 11 bases match TRBD2. After removal of 0 bases from V and 2 bases from J, the junction contained 4 bases not matched to a gene. Germline lookup yields CDR1 MNHEY and CDR2 SVGEGT. The CDR3 loop spans 17 amino acids. The CDR3 here is CASSYSPSGGNTDTQYF. CDR3 nucleotides: TGTGCCAGCAGTTACTCGCCTAGCGGGGGGAACACAGATACGCAGTATTTT.

This chain joins TRBV6-5 and TRBJ1-2; tentative D call: TRBD1 (6 bases). V was shortened by 0 bases and J by 4 bases, with 15 bases between the two germline ends. The CDR3 consists of 16 residues. Germline lookup yields CDR1 MNHEY and CDR2 SVGAGI. This chain's CDR3 is CASSYSGARGIYGYTF. Written as DNA, the CDR3 is TGTGCCAGCAGTTACTCGGGGGCCAGGGGAATCTATGGCTACACCTTC.

This chain joins TRBV2 and TRBJ2-5; 9 nucleotides line up with TRBD1. The J segment lost 2 bases and the V segment lost 8 bases, leaving 9 bases of the junction unmatched. The CDR3 loop spans 15 amino acids. Germline V gives CDR1 SNHLY, CDR2 FYNNEI. CDR3 sequence: CASSGPGQGQETQYF. The CDR3 DNA reads as TGTGCCAGCTCTGGGCCGGGACAGGGACAAGAGACCCAGTACTTC.

This clone was counted between two and nine times. The chain uses TRBV18 and TRBJ1-4, with D hard to call. The CDR3 is made up of 13 amino acids. V was cut by 3 bases and J by 8 bases, with 10 bases left in between. CDR1 and CDR2 (germline): KGHSH, LQKENI. CDR3 coding DNA: TGTGCCAGCTCACCGACCGGGAAAGAAAAACTGTTTTTT. It codes for CASSPTGKEKLFF.

V usage is TRBV4-1 and J usage is TRBJ2-3; no reliable D call. V was cut by 3 bases and J by 0 bases, with 4 bases left in between. The germline V gene encodes CDR1 MGHRA and CDR2 YSYEKL. CDR3 size: 13 residues. CDR3 nucleotides: TGCGCCAGCAGCCATCCGAGCACAGATACGCAGTATTTT. This gives the protein CASSHPSTDTQYF.

This chain links TRBV15 with TRBJ2-1; D perhaps matches TRBD1 (6 bases). V dropped 5 bases and J dropped 5 bases, with 13 bases sitting between them. The CDR3 contains 14 residues. Germline CDR1 is LNHNV and CDR2 is YYDKDF (reference sequence). CDR3 sequence (DNA): TGTGCCACCAGCCAATTACAGGGAGACAATGAGCAGTTCTTC. Its translation is CATSQLQGDNEQFF.

V is TRBV7-3 and J is TRBJ2-2; no clear D. The germline gives CDR1 SGHTA, CDR2 FQGTGA. V was shortened by 4 bases and J by 4 bases, with 4 bases between the two germline ends. The CDR3 is 12 residues long. The CDR3, as DNA: TGTGCCAGCAGCTCTACCACCGGGGAGCTGTTTTTT. This sequence encodes CASSSTTGELFF.

V gene TRBV18 combines with J gene TRBJ2-5; D unresolved. V was pared by 3 bases and J by 3 bases, with 14 bases between. The CDR3 is 15 amino acids. Germline V lookup: CDR1 KGHSH, CDR2 LQKENI. This CDR3 is CASSPRSTTEETQYF. The CDR3 bases are TGTGCCAGCTCACCCCGTAGTACTACTGAAGAGACCCAGTACTTC.

This chain connects TRBV6-5 to TRBJ1-2; D gene ambiguous. The germline V gene has CDR1 MNHEY and CDR2 SVGAGI. V gave up 6 bases and J gave up 6 bases, with 8 bases separating them. This CDR3 has 11 amino acids. The CDR3 loop is CASSSADGYTF. The CDR3 DNA sequence: TGTGCCAGCAGCTCCGCGGATGGCTACACCTTC.

In this sample, this clone turned up once. The chain employs TRBV7-6 and TRBJ2-3; 10 bases agree with TRBD2. This CDR3 comprises 18 residues. Unmatched junction bases numbered 8, after V lost 1 base and J lost 1 base. Germline V gives CDR1 SGHVS, CDR2 FNYEAQ. Here the CDR3 reads CASSLGSAGGPGTDTQYF. The DNA for the CDR3 is TGTGCCAGCAGCTTAGGTTCAGCGGGGGGGCCCGGCACAGATACGCAGTATTTT.

The J gene is TRBJ2-7, the V gene TRBV13; no clear D. This CDR3 is 13 amino acids long. Trimming removed 5 bases at V and 1 base at J, with 9 bases between. In germline, CDR1 is PRHDT, CDR2 FYEKMQ (reference sequence). The CDR3 reads CASSESASYEQYF. In nucleotides, the CDR3 is TGTGCCAGCAGCGAGTCCGCATCCTACGAGCAGTACTTC. Together with reference TRBV13 and TRBJ2-7, the CDR3 gives the full variable domain: AAGVIQSPRHLIKEKRETATLKCYPIPRHDTVYWYQQGPGQDPQFLISFYEKMQSDKGSIPDRFSAQQFSDYHSELNMSSLELGDSALYFCASSESASYEQYFGPGTRLTVT.

The chain employs TRBV30 and TRBJ2-5, with D unresolved. V dropped 2 bases and J dropped 2 bases, with 9 bases sitting between them. The germline V gene has CDR1 GTSNPN and CDR2 SVGIG (reference sequence). The length of the CDR3 is 13 residues. For the CDR3, the DNA is TGTGCCTGGAGTTTTTTAGCTCAAGAGACCCAGTACTTC. Amino acids: CAWSFLAQETQYF.

The chain links TRBV19 to TRBJ2-7; 12 positions match TRBD1. Trimming took 5 bases from V and 3 from J; bases not matched to a gene: 14. This CDR3 comprises 18 residues. The germline CDR1 and CDR2 sequences are LNHDA and SQIVND (reference sequence). The CDR3 region has the DNA TGTGCCAGTAGTTGGAGTTCCGGGACAGGGGGCGAGAGCTACGAGCAGTACTTC. Protein sequence: CASSWSSGTGGESYEQYF.

This clone was observed a handful of times. The chain combines TRBV2 with TRBJ1-1; TRBD1 aligns across 7 bases. This CDR3 contains 13 residues. Per germline, CDR1 SNHLY and CDR2 FYNNEI. After removal of 2 bases from V and 7 bases from J, the junction contained 4 bases not matched to a gene. In DNA, the CDR3 is TGTGCCAGCAGTGAACAGGGGGTTGGTGAAGCTTTCTTT. It specifies CASSEQGVGEAFF.

The chain is built from TRBV6-5 and TRBJ1-6, with 7 bases matching TRBD1. This CDR3 has 15 amino acids. Germline CDR1 MNHEY, CDR2 SVGAGI. V lost 2 bases and J lost 7; bases outside the gene matches: 5. CDR3 region: CASSYKGAGNSPLHF. The CDR3, as DNA: TGTGCCAGCAGTTACAAGGGGGCAGGGAATTCACCCCTCCACTTT.

This clone was found once. The chain links TRBV27 to TRBJ2-2; 7 nucleotides match TRBD2. The length of the CDR3 is 15 residues. V shed 4 bases and J 7 bases; nucleotides not matched to a gene: 9. Germline CDR1 MNHEY, CDR2 SMNVEV (reference sequence). The CDR3 spells CASSSGTTISGELFF. CDR3 DNA sequence: TGTGCCAGCAGTTCCGGGACTACGATAAGCGGGGAGCTGTTTTTT.